Listed below are T cell receptor beta chains from one sample, sequenced in a study of control samples from healthy donors and cancer patients. This table comes from immunoSEQ multiplex PCR, and its TCRdb copy is limited to in-frame clones, with some not included. Of fewer than 25,000 clones listed, about four fifths are singletons. Sequencing input: PBMCs. The receptor source for this set is a man at least 80 years old with head and neck cancer. CDR3s include the opening cysteine and the closing phenylalanine or tryptophan. D genes are given only for firm matches. Clone size is shown for a subset of rows, as once, few, many or a class of expanded clone.

j_gene | abundance | v_gene | d_gene | CDR3aa | CDR3nt
TRBJ2-5 | - | TRBV5-6 | TRBD2 | CASSLREGRETQYF | TGTGCCAGCAGCTTGAGGGAGGGCAGAGAGACCCAGTACTTC
TRBJ1-2 | - | TRBV29-1 | TRBD1 | CSVDFVRGRVGYTF | TGCAGCGTTGACTTTGTCAGGGGGCGGGTTGGCTACACCTTC
TRBJ2-7 | - | TRBV4-3 | - | CASSQQEGPSYEQYF | TGCGCCAGCAGCCAACAGGAAGGACCCTCCTACGAGCAGTACTTC
TRBJ1-1 | - | TRBV5-4 | - | CASSFGAPSDTEAFF | TGTGCCAGCAGCTTCGGGGCCCCGTCGGACACTGAAGCTTTCTTT
TRBJ2-3 | - | TRBV11-2 | - | CASRGTASTDTQYF | TGTGCCAGCAGAGGGACGGCTAGCACAGATACGCAGTATTTT
TRBJ2-1 | - | TRBV5-1 | - | CASSLAVRTYNEQFF | TGCGCCAGCAGCTTGGCCGTTCGGACATACAATGAGCAGTTCTTC
TRBJ2-3 | - | TRBV9 | - | CASSVALTGGETDTQYF | TGTGCCAGCAGCGTAGCTTTAACAGGGGGGGAAACAGATACGCAGTATTTT
TRBJ1-1 | once | TRBV7-2 | - | CASSFGATNTEAFF | TGTGCCAGCAGCTTTGGGGCCACGAACACTGAAGCTTTCTTT
TRBJ2-3 | - | TRBV19 | - | CASSTLLRGLADTQYF | TGTGCCAGTAGTACTCTCCTGCGGGGGCTAGCAGATACGCAGTATTTT
TRBJ1-5 | - | TRBV2 | - | CASSAYVSNQPQHF | TGTGCCAGCAGTGCGTATGTAAGCAATCAGCCCCAGCATTTT
TRBJ2-5 | - | TRBV30 | - | CAIKALQETQYF | TGTGCTATAAAAGCGTTACAAGAGACCCAGTACTTC
TRBJ2-2 | - | TRBV5-6 | - | CASSPFRSQNGELFF | TGTGCCAGCAGCCCTTTCAGAAGCCAGAACGGGGAGCTGTTTTTT
TRBJ1-2 | - | TRBV7-3 | - | CASSPRQSYGYTF | TGTGCCAGCAGCCCTAGACAGTCCTATGGCTACACCTTC
TRBJ2-2 | - | TRBV30 | - | CAWRAPNTGELFF | TGTGCCTGGAGGGCTCCCAACACCGGGGAGCTGTTTTTT
TRBJ2-3 | - | TRBV2 | TRBD1 | CASGGQGTQYF | TGTGCCTCGGGGGGACAGGGTACGCAGTATTTT
TRBJ2-2 | - | TRBV5-1 | TRBD2 | CASSPSGRTNTGELFF | TGCGCCAGCAGCCCTAGCGGACGTACGAACACCGGGGAGCTGTTTTTT
TRBJ2-1 | - | TRBV6-6 | - | CASSTTRAGANNEQFF | TGTGCCAGCAGTACAACAAGGGCAGGGGCTAACAATGAGCAGTTCTTC
TRBJ1-4 | - | TRBV11-2 | - | CASRGLARGTNEKLFF | TGTGCCAGCAGGGGTCTAGCGCGGGGAACTAATGAAAAACTGTTTTTT
TRBJ2-4 | few | TRBV28 | - | CASRGVGGGIQYF | TGTGCCAGCAGGGGGGTGGGCGGCGGCATTCAGTACTTC
TRBJ1-2 | - | TRBV6-5 | TRBD1 | CASTSGTGLYGYTF | TGTGCCAGCACCTCCGGGACAGGTTTATATGGCTACACCTTC
TRBJ1-4 | few | TRBV5-7 | - | CASSLVGSQGEKLFF | TGTGCCAGCAGCTTGGTGGGGTCGCAGGGAGAAAAACTGTTTTTT
TRBJ1-5 | - | TRBV5-1 | TRBD1 | CASRFQQGSQPQHF | TGCGCCAGCAGATTTCAACAGGGGAGTCAGCCCCAGCATTTT
TRBJ1-1 | - | TRBV7-8 | - | CASSLRPSNTEAFF | TGTGCCAGCAGCTTAAGGCCATCGAACACTGAAGCTTTCTTT
TRBJ2-7 | - | TRBV3-1/TRBV3-2 | - | CASSLGLERDEQYF | TGTGCCAGCAGCCTAGGCCTGGAGAGAGACGAGCAGTACTTC
TRBJ2-5 | once | TRBV28 | - | CASSPGVQETQYF | TGTGCCAGCAGCCCCGGCGTCCAAGAGACCCAGTACTTC
TRBJ1-3 | once | TRBV28 | - | CASGTIWSGNTIYF | TGTGCCAGCGGCACAATATGGTCGGGAAACACCATATATTTT
TRBJ2-3 | - | TRBV9 | - | CASSVRSTSTDTQYF | TGTGCCAGCAGCGTGCGGTCCACTAGCACAGATACGCAGTATTTT
TRBJ2-3 | - | TRBV24-1 | - | CATSDPGAPTDTQYF | TGTGCCACCAGTGACCCGGGGGCACCCACAGATACGCAGTATTTT